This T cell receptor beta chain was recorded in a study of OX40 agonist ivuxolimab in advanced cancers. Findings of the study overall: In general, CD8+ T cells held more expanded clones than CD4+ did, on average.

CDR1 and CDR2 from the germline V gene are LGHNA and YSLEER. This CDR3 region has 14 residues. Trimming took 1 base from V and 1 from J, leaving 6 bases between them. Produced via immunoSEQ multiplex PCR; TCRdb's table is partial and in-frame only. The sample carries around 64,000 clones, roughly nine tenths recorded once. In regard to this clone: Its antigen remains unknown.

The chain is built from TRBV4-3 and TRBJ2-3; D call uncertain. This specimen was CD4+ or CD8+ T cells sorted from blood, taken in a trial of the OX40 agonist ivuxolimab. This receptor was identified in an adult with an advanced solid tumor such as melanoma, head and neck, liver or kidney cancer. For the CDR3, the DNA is TGCGCCAGCAGCCAAGGAAGTCGCACAGATACGCAGTATTTT. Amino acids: CASSQGSRTDTQYF.